This T cell receptor beta chain comes out of a study of OX40 agonist ivuxolimab in advanced cancers. Repertoires were generated with immunoSEQ multiplex PCR, while TCRdb's copy carries only in-frame clones and drops some. The table has around 41,000 clones, around four fifths seen once. Study results and caveats: Averaged across samples, CD8+ T cells carried more expanded clones than CD4+ did. Partial responders treated at 0.1-3.0 mg/kg exhibited clonal expansion among the lowest measured.

The germline gives CDR1 SGHTA, CDR2 FQGTGA. This CDR3 comprises 13 residues. V lost 3 bases and J 0 bases, leaving 5 bases between the germline ends. Concerning this clone: Its antigen is as yet unknown.

The specimen was CD4+ or CD8+ T cells sorted from blood, collected in a trial of the OX40 agonist ivuxolimab. The chain employs TRBV7-3 and TRBJ1-1; D unresolved. The TCR was taken from an adult with an advanced solid tumor such as melanoma, head and neck, liver or kidney cancer. In DNA, the CDR3 is TGTGCCAGCAGCTTCCGTATGAACACTGAAGCTTTCTTT. This gives the protein CASSFRMNTEAFF.